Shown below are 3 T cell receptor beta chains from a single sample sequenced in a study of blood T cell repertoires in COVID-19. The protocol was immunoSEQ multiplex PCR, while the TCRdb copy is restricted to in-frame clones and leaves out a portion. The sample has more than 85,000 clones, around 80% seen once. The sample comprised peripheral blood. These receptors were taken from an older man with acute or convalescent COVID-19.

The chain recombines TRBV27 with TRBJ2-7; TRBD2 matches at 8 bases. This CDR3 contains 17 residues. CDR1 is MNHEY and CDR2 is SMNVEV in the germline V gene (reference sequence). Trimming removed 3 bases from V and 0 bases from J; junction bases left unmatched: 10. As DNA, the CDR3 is TGTGCCAGCAGTTTTTCACCAGGGGCGGGAGGCTCCTACGAGCAGTACTTC. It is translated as CASSFSPGAGGSYEQYF.

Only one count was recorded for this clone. CDR3: CASSSGQGRQPQHF. DNA of the CDR3: TGTGCCAGCAGCTCAGGACAGGGGCGTCAGCCCCAGCATTTT. The V gene is TRBV7-2, the J gene TRBJ1-5; 9 bases are a match to TRBD1. CDR1 is SGHTA, CDR2 FQGNSA, per germline. The CDR3 spans 14 residues. V lost 4 bases and J lost 6; bases outside the gene matches: 4. The whole variable domain, filled in from reference TRBV7-2 and TRBJ1-5, reads GAGVSQSPSNKVTEKGKDVELRCDPISGHTALYWYRQSLGQGLEFLIYFQGNSAPDKSGLPSDRFSAERTGGSVSTLTIQRTQQEDSAVYLCASSSGQGRQPQHFGDGTRLSIL.

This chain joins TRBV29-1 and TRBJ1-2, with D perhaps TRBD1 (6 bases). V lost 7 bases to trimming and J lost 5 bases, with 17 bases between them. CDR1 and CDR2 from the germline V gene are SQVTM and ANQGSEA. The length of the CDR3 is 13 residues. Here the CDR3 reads CSAQLQGQYGYTF. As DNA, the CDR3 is TGCAGCGCTCAATTACAGGGACAATATGGCTACACCTTC.